This T cell receptor (beta chain) was sequenced for a study of patients and donors after allogeneic stem cell transplantation. Each CDR3 protein gets one entry after TCRdb re-called the RT-PCR reads with MiXCR. The sample lists 17,000 or so distinct CDR3 sequences, approximately 30% occurring once. CDR3 length: 13 residues. Germline V CDR1 and CDR2: MDHEN, SYDVKM. The V gene end was trimmed by 6 bases and the J gene end by 3 bases; junction bases not matched to a gene: 1. This clonotype was obtained from a human donor who was either an allogeneic HSCT recipient or a stem cell or donor lymphocyte infusion donor (not recorded which). It is not recorded whose cells these are; they may come from a transplant donor. This chain uses TRBV28 with TRBJ2-1, with 8 bases identical to TRBD1. The sample comprised blood, either unsorted or a sorted T cell fraction (not recorded which). CDR3 DNA: TGTGCCAGCAGACAGGGGGGCTACAATGAGCAGTTCTTC. Protein product: CASRQGGYNEQFF. The entire variable domain, with the rest obtained from reference TRBV28 and TRBJ2-1, is as follows: DVKVTQSSRYLVKRTGEKVFLECVQDMDHENMFWYRQDPGLGLRLIYFSYDVKMKEKGDIPEGYSVSREKKERFSLILESASTNQTSMYLCASRQGGYNEQFFGPGTRLTVL.